This is a list of T cell receptor beta chains from one sample in a study of vaccination and CD4 T cells after COVID-19. TCRdb processed the PCR reads anew with MiXCR; each CDR3 protein has one entry. The sample lists approximately 7,500 distinct CDR3 sequences, 55% to 65% occurring once. No antigens are known for them. Sequences were obtained from CD4+ T cells from blood, cultured in vitro. The receptor set was obtained from a human donor who had recovered from COVID-19. Both conserved end residues are part of each CDR3. A D gene is named only where the DNA matches it firmly. The size entry is marked missing in some rows and otherwise reads once, few, many or a size class.

abundance | j_gene | d_gene | v_gene | CDR3nt | CDR3aa
. | TRBJ1-2 | . | TRBV20-1 | TGCAGTGCTAGAAAAAGTGACAGGTTGGAAGGCTACACCTTC | CSARKSDRLEGYTF
. | TRBJ2-5 | . | TRBV5-4 | TGTGCCAGCAGCTTGTGGGACTCCGGACTAACCCAGTACTTC | CASSLWDSGLTQYF
. | TRBJ2-3 | . | TRBV24-1 | TGTGCCACCAGTGATTTGGCAGGGGGGGTTAAGACAGATACGCAGTATTTT | CATSDLAGGVKTDTQYF
. | TRBJ2-5 | TRBD2 | TRBV12-3/TRBV12-4 | TGTGCCAGCAGATTAGCGGGGGGGGAGACCCAGTACTTC | CASRLAGGETQYF
. | TRBJ2-1 | TRBD2 | TRBV24-1 | TGTGCCACCAGTAAGACTAGCGGGAGCTCCTACAATGAGCAGTTCTTC | CATSKTSGSSYNEQFF
few | TRBJ2-3 | TRBD1 | TRBV15 | TGTGCCACCAGCATGGACAGGGCAGATACGCAGTATTTT | CATSMDRADTQYF
. | TRBJ1-5 | . | TRBV7-2 | TGTGCCAGCCGCTCCTCCAGGTTCAATCAGCCCCAGCATTTT | CASRSSRFNQPQHF
. | TRBJ2-4 | . | TRBV11-1 | TGTGCCAGCGCTCAAGGGCGGTCCGCGGCCAAAAACATTCAGTACTTC | CASAQGRSAAKNIQYF
. | TRBJ2-3 | . | TRBV7-2 | TGTGCCAGCAGACCCCCCCTCGCAGGGCGGGATACGCAGTATTTT | CASRPPLAGRDTQYF
. | TRBJ2-7 | TRBD1 | TRBV23-1 | TGCGCCAGCAGTCAAATCGGCGGTGACAGGGCTACAAGCAACCCCCTCTCCTACGAGCAGTACTTC | CASSQIGGDRATSNPLSYEQYF
. | TRBJ1-3 | TRBD1 | TRBV7-2 | TGTGCCAGCAGCTTAGAGAGGACAGGCTCTGGAAACACCATATATTTT | CASSLERTGSGNTIYF
. | TRBJ2-6 | . | TRBV12-3/TRBV12-4 | TGTGCCAGCCGTAACTCTGGGGCCAACGTCCTGACTTTC | CASRNSGANVLTF
. | TRBJ1-4 | . | TRBV6-1 | TGTGCCAGCAGTGAACTGGGGGCCAGGGAAAAACTGTTTTTT | CASSELGAREKLFF
. | TRBJ1-2 | . | TRBV14 | TGTGCCAGCAGCCATTCCCCTTATAGAGAACCCTATGGCTACACCTTC | CASSHSPYREPYGYTF
large | TRBJ1-6 | TRBD1 | TRBV27 | TGTGCCAGCGCGGCTGAGGGCAGGGGGCTTGATAATTCACCCCTCCACTTT | CASAAEGRGLDNSPLHF
. | TRBJ2-6 | TRBD1 | TRBV20-1 | TGCAGTGCCTCACAGGGACAGCTGTCCGGGGCCAACGTCCTGACTTTC | CSASQGQLSGANVLTF
. | TRBJ2-6 | . | TRBV7-9 | TGTGCCAGCAGCCTAGGGGTCACTACCTCTGGGGCCAACGTCCTGACTTTC | CASSLGVTTSGANVLTF
. | TRBJ1-2 | TRBD1 | TRBV6-2/TRBV6-3 | TGTGCCAGCAGTTACTCCGGGACAGGGATCGGCTACACCTTC | CASSYSGTGIGYTF
. | TRBJ2-5 | . | TRBV7-8 | TGTGCCAGCAGCTTAGTGAATGGGGGGGAGACCCAGTACTTC | CASSLVNGGETQYF
. | TRBJ2-5 | TRBD2 | TRBV10-1 | TGCGCCAGCAGGGGGGTTGCTATAAGCGGGAGGGACGAGACCCAGTACTTC | CASRGVAISGRDETQYF
. | TRBJ2-3 | TRBD1 | TRBV6-1 | TGTGCCAGCAGGCCGACAGGGGGCGGCACAGATACGCAGTATTTT | CASRPTGGGTDTQYF
few | TRBJ1-5 | TRBD1 | TRBV6-1 | TGTGCCAGCAAAGAGACAGGGCGTCAGCCCCAGCATTTT | CASKETGRQPQHF
. | TRBJ2-7 | . | TRBV29-1 | TGCAGCGTTGGAGGTGGATACGAGCAGTACTTC | CSVGGGYEQYF
. | TRBJ2-1 | TRBD2 | TRBV27 | TGTGCCAGCAGTTTAGAAGCGGGAGCGGGATACAATGAGCAGTTCTTC | CASSLEAGAGYNEQFF
few | TRBJ1-5 | . | TRBV7-8 | TGTGCCAGCAGCTCCAACATCGGACCGGAGCCCCAGCATTTT | CASSSNIGPEPQHF
. | TRBJ2-2 | TRBD1 | TRBV24-1 | TGTGCCACCAGTGACCCCGGGACAGTGAACACCGGGGAGCTGTTTTTT | CATSDPGTVNTGELFF
. | TRBJ2-7 | . | TRBV20-1 | TGCAGTGCCCTTGACAGAGAACCCTACGAGCAGTACTTC | CSALDREPYEQYF
. | TRBJ1-5 | . | TRBV10-3 | TGTGCCACCCAACAGGAGTCGAGTAGCAATCAGCCCCAGCATTTT | CATQQESSSNQPQHF
. | TRBJ2-1 | . | TRBV24-1 | TGTGCCACCAGTGTCTCTAGCGATTACAATGAGCAGTTCTTC | CATSVSSDYNEQFF